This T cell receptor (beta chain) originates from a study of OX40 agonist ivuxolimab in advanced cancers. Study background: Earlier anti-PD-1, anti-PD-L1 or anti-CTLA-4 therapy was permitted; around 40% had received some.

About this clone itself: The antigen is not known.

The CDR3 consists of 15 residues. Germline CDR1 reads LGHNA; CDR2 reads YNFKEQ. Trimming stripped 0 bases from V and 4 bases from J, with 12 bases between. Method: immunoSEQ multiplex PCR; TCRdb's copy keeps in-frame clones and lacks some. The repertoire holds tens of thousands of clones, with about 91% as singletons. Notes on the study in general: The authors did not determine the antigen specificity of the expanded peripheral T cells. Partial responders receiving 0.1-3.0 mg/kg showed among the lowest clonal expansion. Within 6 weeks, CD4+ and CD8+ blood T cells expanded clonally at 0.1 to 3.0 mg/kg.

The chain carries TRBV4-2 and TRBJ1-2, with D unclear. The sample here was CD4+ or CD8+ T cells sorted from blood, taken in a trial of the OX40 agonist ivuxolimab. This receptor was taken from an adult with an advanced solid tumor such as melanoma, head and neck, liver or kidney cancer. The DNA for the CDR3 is TGTGCCAGCAGCCAAGATCTCGGGCCAGGCTATGGCTACACCTTC. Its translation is CASSQDLGPGYGYTF.